The rows below give T cell receptor beta chains drawn from one sample of a study of T-cell memory formation after mild COVID-19. TCRdb ran MiXCR on the 5' RACE reads and lists one entry per CDR3 protein. The table lists about 140,000 distinct CDR3 sequences, about 14% of them singletons. Sequencing was done on a sample of PBMCs or a T cell subset sorted from them (not recorded which). The receptors come from an adult woman who had mild COVID-19 (a few samples of this study predate the infection). Cell type and time point are not known. Both conserved end residues are part of each CDR3. The D gene is left open where the match is weak. A clone size is listed for some rows: how often the clone was seen (once, few, many), or a class if it is expanded.

J | size | D | V | DNA | CDR3
TRBJ2-6 | . | . | TRBV18 | TGTGCCAGCTCACCTGTTGGGAATCCTCCTGGGGCCAACGTCCTGACTTTC | CASSPVGNPPGANVLTF
TRBJ2-2 | . | TRBD1 | TRBV6-5 | TGTGCCAGCAGGCCATACAGGGGTGGGGACACCGGGGAGCTGTTTTTT | CASRPYRGGDTGELFF
TRBJ2-7 | . | . | TRBV7-9 | TGTGCCAGCAGGCCTAGTGGTTACGAGCAGTACTTC | CASRPSGYEQYF
TRBJ2-1 | few | TRBD1 | TRBV7-9 | TGTGCCAGCAGCTTTGTGGCAGGGGGAAATGAGCAGTTCTTC | CASSFVAGGNEQFF
TRBJ2-5 | few | TRBD2 | TRBV7-3 | TGTGCCAGCAGTTCGCGAGGCGGGAGCCTTGAGACCCAGTACTTC | CASSSRGGSLETQYF
TRBJ1-1 | . | . | TRBV12-3/TRBV12-4 | TGTGCCAGCAGGCAACAGGGGAACACTGAAGCTTTCTTT | CASRQQGNTEAFF
TRBJ2-1 | . | . | TRBV7-2 | TGTGCCAGCAGCTTGTTCGAGGGAACCTACAATGAGCAGTTCTTC | CASSLFEGTYNEQFF
TRBJ2-3 | few | TRBD2 | TRBV13 | TGTGCCAGCAGCTCGGCCCCGGGACTAGCGGGAGTTAGCGGGGGGTTAGCAGATACGCAGTATTTT | CASSSAPGLAGVSGGLADTQYF
TRBJ2-2 | few | . | TRBV18 | TGTGCCAGCTCACCGGGGAGCTCCCCCAACACCGGGGAGCTGTTTTTT | CASSPGSSPNTGELFF
TRBJ2-1 | few | TRBD2 | TRBV6-4 | TGTGCCAGCAGTGACTCGAGCGGGAGAGGCTACAATGAGCAGTTCTTC | CASSDSSGRGYNEQFF
TRBJ2-3 | many | TRBD1 | TRBV7-6 | TGTGCCAGCAGCTATGGACAGGGGAAAGATACGCAGTATTTT | CASSYGQGKDTQYF
TRBJ2-7 | . | . | TRBV9 | TGTGCCAGCAGCGTACTCGCGGGGACGTCCTACGAGCAGTACTTC | CASSVLAGTSYEQYF
TRBJ2-3 | few | TRBD2 | TRBV20-1 | TGCAGTGCTAGGCTAGCGGGGGTTAGCACAGATACGCAGTATTTT | CSARLAGVSTDTQYF
TRBJ2-3 | . | TRBD2 | TRBV19 | TGTGCCAGTAGAGCGGCTAGCGGGAGAGCAGATACGCAGTATTTT | CASRAASGRADTQYF
TRBJ2-7 | . | TRBD2 | TRBV29-1 | TGCAGCGTTGAATCGGGGGGGCCCCCCTACGAGCAGTACTTC | CSVESGGPPYEQYF
TRBJ2-6 | many | . | TRBV7-9 | TGTGCCAGCAGCTTAGCCGGAGGGGTGTCTGGGGCCAACGTCCTGACTTTC | CASSLAGGVSGANVLTF
TRBJ2-7 | few | TRBD1 | TRBV12-3/TRBV12-4 | TGTGCCAGCAGATGGGACAGGGGAGCCTACGAGCAGTACTTC | CASRWDRGAYEQYF
TRBJ2-3 | . | TRBD2 | TRBV3-1 | TGTGCCAGCAGCCAATTTGGACTAGCGGGAGTACGTGATACGCAGTATTTT | CASSQFGLAGVRDTQYF
TRBJ2-1 | few | . | TRBV3-1 | TGTGCCAGCAGAGAAACAGGCTCCTACAATGAGCAGTTCTTC | CASRETGSYNEQFF
TRBJ2-1 | few | TRBD2 | TRBV7-3 | TGTGCCAGCAGCTCGGGACCTAGCGGGAGGGGCTCGGGCAATGAGCAGTTCTTC | CASSSGPSGRGSGNEQFF
TRBJ2-5 | . | . | TRBV7-9 | TGTGCCAGCAGCCCCGTTCCCCAAGAGACCCAGTACTTC | CASSPVPQETQYF
TRBJ2-3 | few | TRBD2 | TRBV9 | TGTGCCAGCAGCGACCCGGCTAGCGGGGGCACTAGCACAGATACGCAGTATTTT | CASSDPASGGTSTDTQYF
TRBJ2-3 | few | . | TRBV6-5 | TGTGCCAGCCCAGGTTGGGGGCTAGAGGGGCCAGATACGCAGTATTTT | CASPGWGLEGPDTQYF
TRBJ1-5 | . | . | TRBV7-2 | TGTGCCAGCAGCCCGGGGACATTTAGCAATCAGCCCCAGCATTTT | CASSPGTFSNQPQHF
TRBJ2-2 | . | . | TRBV2 | TGTGCCAGCAGATACAGGAACACCGGGGAGCTGTTTTTT | CASRYRNTGELFF
TRBJ2-2 | few | . | TRBV30 | TGTGCCTGGATTGGCTTCGAGAACACCGGGGAGCTGTTTTTT | CAWIGFENTGELFF
TRBJ2-3 | . | . | TRBV30 | TGTGCCTGGAGTAGGGAGGCAGCGAACACAGATACGCAGTATTTT | CAWSREAANTDTQYF
TRBJ2-3 | . | . | TRBV7-2 | TGTGCCAGCAGCTTAAGTCGCACCGATTACACAGATACGCAGTATTTT | CASSLSRTDYTDTQYF
TRBJ2-7 | few | . | TRBV12-3/TRBV12-4 | TGTGCCAGCAGTCTATCCAGGGGCGCCTACGAGCAGTACTTC | CASSLSRGAYEQYF